This T cell receptor beta chain was identified during a study of blood T cell repertoires in COVID-19. Study as a whole: From T cells, B-cell-depleted T cells, or PBMCs came the material, which was cDNA or gDNA.

This clone was seen only once. Germline V lookup: CDR1 SGHRS, CDR2 YFSETQ. CDR3 length: 9 residues. V lost 8 bases, J lost 8 bases, and 7 bases lay in between. Source study methods: Reference gene primer amplification gave nucleated cell count estimates. Data came from immunoSEQ multiplex PCR; TCRdb stores just in-frame clones and leaves some out. V and J calls and clone size are copied from that table; D and trimming were computed from the DNA. The sample holds 110,000 or so clones, about nine tenths seen once. Sequencing was done on a sample of peripheral blood. The chain uses TRBV5-1 and TRBJ1-1; D not certain. The origin of this receptor is a woman aged 50 to 65 with acute or convalescent COVID-19. Here the CDR3 DNA reads TGCGCCAGGACTGGAGAAGCTTTCTTT. Protein sequence: CARTGEAFF.